This T cell receptor (beta chain) was identified in a study of blood T cell repertoires in COVID-19. Study at large: The United States, Italy and Spain were the sources of the acute and convalescent COVID-19 samples. PBMCs, B-cell-depleted T cells, or T cells were the source of the cDNA or gDNA that made up the material.

Per the study methods: Nucleated cell counts were estimated from reference gene primer amplification. This table comes from immunoSEQ multiplex PCR, and its TCRdb copy is limited to in-frame clones, with some not included. V and J calls and clone size are those listed in that table; D and trimming were worked out from the DNA. The table shows around 130,000 clones, with around 87% occurring only once. Germline V lookup: CDR1 SGHNT, CDR2 YYREEE (reference sequence). Trimming removed 4 bases from V and 8 bases from J, with 27 bases in between. This CDR3 has 17 residues. The genes are TRBV5-4 and TRBJ1-2, with no clear D. The sequenced sample was peripheral blood. The source is a woman aged 50 to 65 who had recovered from COVID-19. CDR3 sequence: CASSPSLGGRFGEGYTF. Here the CDR3 DNA reads TGTGCCAGCAGCCCCTCGCTCGGAGGACGGTTTGGTGAGGGCTACACCTTC.